These 8 T cell receptor beta chains originate from one sample sequenced in a study of shared clonotypes between healthy human individuals. Clones were read by immunoSEQ multiplex PCR, and TCRdb kept only the in-frame ones, dropping some. The sample shows 2 million to 2.5 million clones, 85% to 95% of them seen only once. The source material was naive CD4+ T cells from PBMCs. Documented subset: CD45RA+ positively selected. The receptor set was obtained from a man younger than 30 in good health. Some clones in this sample may be carry-over from other donors' samples.

This chain joins TRBV10-2 and TRBJ1-5, with D possibly being TRBD1 (6 bases). The V and J ends lost 0 bases and 6 bases respectively, with 15 bases between them. This CDR3 contains 16 residues. In germline, CDR1 is WSHSY, CDR2 SAAADI. CDR3 residues: CASSESSQGFRQPQHF. The CDR3 coding sequence is TGCGCCAGCAGTGAGTCGAGTCAGGGGTTTCGTCAGCCCCAGCATTTT.

This chain uses TRBV19 with TRBJ2-1, with 12 bases identical to TRBD2. Per germline, CDR1 LNHDA and CDR2 SQIVND (reference sequence). The CDR3 covers 13 residues. The trim removed 10 bases at V and 8 bases at J, leaving 6 bases unmatched. CDR3 region: CATSGRVHDEQFF. Written as DNA, the CDR3 is TGTGCCACTAGCGGGAGGGTACATGATGAGCAGTTCTTC.

The chain carries TRBV30 and TRBJ1-3; TRBD1 matches at 9 bases. Trimming removed 3 bases from V and 0 bases from J; junction bases left unmatched: 9. The CDR3 extends over 17 amino acids. Germline CDR1 and CDR2: GTSNPN and SVGIG (reference sequence). For the CDR3, the DNA is TGTGCCTGGAGGGCCGGACAGGGGTTATACTCTGGAAACACCATATATTTT. This codes for CAWRAGQGLYSGNTIYF.

Concerning this clone: The sample holds other DNA sequences that translate to the same CDR3. The chain carries TRBV5-1 and TRBJ2-3; 7 bases match TRBD2. This CDR3 region has 15 residues. Losses at the gene ends were 0 bases for V and 1 base for J; bases not matched to a gene: 2. Germline CDR1 SGHRS, CDR2 YFSETQ. In DNA form, the CDR3 reads TGCGCCAGCAGCTTGGGCAGCGGGGGCACAGATACGCAGTATTTT. As protein: CASSLGSGGTDTQYF.

This sequence joins TRBV28 and TRBJ2-7, with D unclear. CDR1 and CDR2 (germline): MDHEN, SYDVKM. The CDR3 loop spans 15 amino acids. V was cut by 2 bases and J by 0 bases, with 11 bases left in between. The CDR3 here is CASSLEALSSYEQYF. The CDR3 nucleotides read TGTGCCAGCAGTTTAGAAGCGTTAAGCTCCTACGAGCAGTACTTC.

V is TRBV25-1 and J is TRBJ2-1; TRBD1 matches 8 bases. Germline V gene sequence: CDR1 MGHDK, CDR2 SYGVNS. The trim removed 7 bases at V and 4 bases at J, leaving 6 bases unmatched. The length of the CDR3 is 14 residues. Here the CDR3 reads CASTGQGGYNEQFF. The DNA of the CDR3 is TGTGCCAGCACCGGACAGGGTGGATACAATGAGCAGTTCTTC.

The chain is built from TRBV19 and TRBJ2-2; D gene uncertain. Germline V gene sequence: CDR1 LNHDA, CDR2 SQIVND (reference sequence). The CDR3 has 12 amino acids. V lost 6 bases and J lost 6, with 8 bases in between. The CDR3 DNA reads TGTGCCAGTAGCCTACGGGCCGGGGAGCTGTTTTTT. This gives the protein CASSLRAGELFF. The whole variable domain, remainder taken from reference TRBV19 and TRBJ2-2, is DGGITQSPKYLFRKEGQNVTLSCEQNLNHDAMYWYRQDPGQGLRLIYYSQIVNDFQKGDIAEGYSVSREKKESFPLTVTSAQKNPTAFYLCASSLRAGELFFGEGSRLTVL.

This chain connects TRBV11-3 to TRBJ2-2; tentatively, D is TRBD2 (6 bases). The CDR3 contains 14 residues. V was trimmed by 1 base and J by 5 bases, leaving 8 bases between them. Germline values: CDR1 SGHNT, CDR2 YENEEA. The CDR3 sequence: CASSLVAATGELFF. CDR3 in DNA: TGTGCCAGCAGCTTAGTAGCGGCGACCGGGGAGCTGTTTTTT. Looking up the rest from reference TRBV11-3 and TRBJ2-2 gives the full variable domain: EAGVVQSPRYKIIEKKQPVAFWCNPISGHNTLYWYLQNLGQGPELLIRYENEEAVDDSQLPKDRFSAERLKGVDSTLKIQPAELGDSAVYLCASSLVAATGELFFGEGSRLTVL.